The 30 T cell receptor beta chains given below trace back to one sample, sequenced in a study of shared clonotypes between healthy human individuals. Generated by immunoSEQ multiplex PCR, the TCRdb table keeps only in-frame clones and is missing some. The sample includes hundreds of thousands of clones, about 95% seen only once; the top ten take less than 0.13%. CD45RO-negative, CCR7-positively selected cells formed the naive CD8 fraction, excluding terminally differentiated effector memory CD45RA+ cells. Sequencing was carried out using naive CD8+ T cells sorted from blood. The receptors originated from a woman in her twenties or thirties in good health.

This clone is a singleton in its sample. This rearrangement joins TRBV19 to TRBJ2-3, with a weak D call TRBD2 (6 bases). Trimming shortened V by 7 bases and J by 6 bases, and 20 bases separated the two germline ends. The germline V gene has CDR1 LNHDA and CDR2 SQIVND (reference sequence). This CDR3 has 15 amino acids. DNA of the CDR3: TGTGCCAGTACCCCCCCCGCGAACGGAGGGGATACGCAGTATTTT. As protein: CASTPPANGGDTQYF.

There are a few counts of this clone. J is TRBJ1-4 and V is TRBV27; tentatively, D is TRBD1 (5 bases). Per the germline V gene, CDR1 is MNHEY and CDR2 is SMNVEV (reference sequence). There are 11 residues in the CDR3. The V gene lost 5 bases and the J gene lost 13 bases, with 11 bases spanning the gap. CDR3 DNA sequence: TGTGCCAGCAGTGACGGGAGGGGACTGTTTTTT. Residues: CASSDGRGLFF.

This sequence joins TRBV28 and TRBJ2-1; 8 nucleotides agree with TRBD2. This CDR3 is built from 16 residues. V was pared by 6 bases and J by 7 bases, with 14 bases of the junction left unmatched. The V gene's germline CDR1 is MDHEN and CDR2 SYDVKM. Written as DNA, the CDR3 is TGTGCCAGCAGAACTCCAGGGACTAGTCCTCGGAATGAGCAGTTCTTC. This codes for CASRTPGTSPRNEQFF.

The chain is built from TRBV9 and TRBJ2-7, with no clear D. Germline CDR1 reads SGDLS; CDR2 reads YYNGEE. V lost 5 bases and J lost 12, with 18 bases in between. The CDR3 has 12 residues. CDR3 amino acids: CASRLQTLLRYF. Here the CDR3 DNA reads TGTGCCAGCAGACTCCAAACACTCTTGAGGTACTTC.

This chain uses TRBV27 with TRBJ2-1; the match to TRBD2 covers 9 bases. There are 16 residues in the CDR3. The germline CDR1 and CDR2 sequences are MNHEY and SMNVEV (reference sequence). J lost 7 bases, V lost 6 bases, and 13 bases had no gene match. The CDR3: CASRVLGGRAGNEQFF. The CDR3 DNA reads as TGTGCCAGCAGAGTATTAGGCGGGAGGGCCGGTAATGAGCAGTTCTTC.

This clone was detected only once. This chain connects TRBV7-9 to TRBJ2-7, with TRBD1 matching over 10 bases. This CDR3 is built from 15 residues. Germline V gene data show CDR1 as SEHNR and CDR2 as FQNEAQ (reference sequence). V was pared by 4 bases and J by 3 bases, with 6 bases of the junction left unmatched. CDR3 sequence (DNA): TGTGCCAGCAGCTGGCCGACAGGGGGCATCTACGAGCAGTACTTC. Its protein is CASSWPTGGIYEQYF. Full variable domain (missing parts from reference TRBV7-9 and TRBJ2-7): DTGVSQNPRHKITKRGQNVTFRCDPISEHNRLYWYRQTLGQGPEFLTYFQNEAQLEKSRLLSDRFSAERPKGSFSTLEIQRTEQGDSAMYLCASSWPTGGIYEQYFGPGTRLTVT.

This clone was counted a few times. The chain joins TRBV6-5 to TRBJ2-2; a weak D match, TRBD2 (6 bases). V was clipped by 10 bases and J by 1 base, with 13 bases between them. CDR1 and CDR2 from the germline V gene are MNHEY and SVGAGI. The CDR3 sequence is 14 residues long. The CDR3 spells CAIRGTMNTGELFF. The CDR3 DNA reads as TGTGCCATCCGCGGGACGATGAACACCGGGGAGCTGTTTTTT.

V is TRBV30 and J is TRBJ1-4; tentative D call: TRBD1 (6 bases). Trimming shortened V by 2 bases and J by 5 bases, and 15 bases separated the two germline ends. The length of the CDR3 is 15 residues. CDR1 GTSNPN and CDR2 SVGIG come from the germline V gene (reference sequence). CDR3 sequence: CAWSSHREENEKLFF. CDR3 in DNA: TGTGCCTGGAGTAGCCACAGGGAGGAGAATGAAAAACTGTTTTTT.

The chain joins TRBV10-1 to TRBJ2-2, with D unclear. This CDR3 has 14 residues. The V and J ends lost 4 bases and 7 bases respectively, with 13 bases between them. Germline-derived CDR1 and CDR2 are WNHNN and SYGVQD (reference sequence). The CDR3 region has the DNA TGCGCCAGCAGTGTATCTAGGACCGGCGGGGAGCTGTTTTTT. It translates to CASSVSRTGGELFF.

The V and J genes are TRBV19 and TRBJ1-2; possibly TRBD1 for D (6 bases). This CDR3 contains 14 residues. Germline V lookup: CDR1 LNHDA, CDR2 SQIVND (reference sequence). V lost 5 bases and J 4 bases, leaving 14 bases between the germline ends. The DNA for the CDR3 is TGTGCCAGTAGTCCGACGGACAGAGTCTATGGCTACACCTTC. Residues: CASSPTDRVYGYTF.

The CDR3 sequence is CASSFEGSGEQFF. In nucleotides, the CDR3 is TGTGCCAGCAGCTTTGAGGGATCGGGTGAGCAGTTCTTC. The chain combines TRBV5-6 with TRBJ2-1; tentatively, D is TRBD2 (5 bases). This CDR3 contains 13 residues. Trimming took off 2 bases at V and 9 bases at J, with 12 bases between the two ends. CDR1 is SGHDT, CDR2 YYEEEE, per germline.

The V call is TRBV7-9, the J call TRBJ2-7; D is possibly TRBD2 (5 bases). Trimming left V 3 bases short and J 5 bases short, with 20 bases between. CDR3 length: 16 residues. In germline, CDR1 is SEHNR, CDR2 FQNEAQ (reference sequence). The CDR3 protein is CASSFRAGPSIHEQYF. The CDR3 DNA is TGTGCCAGCAGCTTCCGCGCGGGCCCCTCTATTCACGAGCAGTACTTC.

The rearrangement joins TRBV9 to TRBJ1-5; D perhaps matches TRBD1 (5 bases). There are 13 residues in the CDR3. Germline CDR1 reads SGDLS; CDR2 reads YYNGEE. The V end lost 3 bases, the J end lost 5 bases, and 9 bases lay between the germline ends. In DNA, the CDR3 is TGTGCCAGCAGCGGACCGGGGCATCAGCCCCAGCATTTT. It specifies CASSGPGHQPQHF. Looking up the rest from reference TRBV9 and TRBJ1-5 gives the full variable domain: DSGVTQTPKHLITATGQRVTLRCSPRSGDLSVYWYQQSLDQGLQFLIQYYNGEERAKGNILERFSAQQFPDLHSELNLSSLELGDSALYFCASSGPGHQPQHFGDGTRLSIL.

This chain uses TRBV7-9 with TRBJ2-3; a possible D gene is TRBD2 (6 bases). Trimming removed 2 bases from V and 2 bases from J, with 14 bases in between. There are 16 residues in the CDR3. Germline CDR1 reads SEHNR; CDR2 reads FQNEAQ (reference sequence). CDR3 region: CASSLSKRVNTDTQYF. The DNA for the CDR3 is TGTGCCAGCAGCTTATCAAAGCGGGTAAACACAGATACGCAGTATTTT.

This chain connects TRBV4-1 to TRBJ2-7, with 7 positions matching TRBD2. The V gene end was trimmed by 0 bases and the J gene end by 4 bases; junction bases not matched to a gene: 6. The length of the CDR3 is 15 residues. Germline CDR1 is MGHRA and CDR2 is YSYEKL. The DNA for the CDR3 is TGCGCCAGCAGCCAAGACGGAGGAGCGGGATACGAGCAGTACTTC. It specifies CASSQDGGAGYEQYF.

The CDR3 bases are TGTGCCAGCAGCCTATTACTTAGCACAGATACGCAGTATTTT. Its translation: CASSLLLSTDTQYF. The chain links TRBV7-3 to TRBJ2-3; D is ambiguous. Germline V gene data show CDR1 as SGHTA and CDR2 as FQGTGA. This CDR3 spans 14 amino acids. V lost 5 bases, J lost 0 bases, and 9 bases lay in between.

CDR3 DNA sequence: TGTGCCAGCAGGACCGGGACAGGGGGCCTGTTCTCTGGGGCCAACGTCCTGACTTTC. Translation: CASRTGTGGLFSGANVLTF. The genes are TRBV27 and TRBJ2-6; 12 bases match TRBD1. This CDR3 is built from 19 residues. V lost 6 bases, J lost 0 bases, and 9 bases stayed unmatched. Germline CDR1 MNHEY, CDR2 SMNVEV (reference sequence).

The rearrangement links TRBV4-2 to TRBJ2-2; D is perhaps TRBD1 (6 bases). This CDR3 contains 15 residues. Between the trimmed V and J ends, which lost 3 bases and 2 bases, there was a span of 10 bases. Looked up from germline, CDR1 is LGHNA and CDR2 is YNFKEQ. CDR3 DNA: TGTGCCAGCAGCCAGGGGGCATATAACACCGGGGAGCTGTTTTTT. It codes for CASSQGAYNTGELFF.

J is TRBJ2-1 and V is TRBV19, with D unresolved. V lost 3 bases, J lost 0 bases, and 9 bases lay in between. The CDR3 is 15 residues long. Germline values: CDR1 LNHDA, CDR2 SQIVND (reference sequence). DNA for the CDR3: TGTGCCAGTAGTATGCAGCGCGACTCCTACAATGAGCAGTTCTTC. Its translation is CASSMQRDSYNEQFF.

This sequence joins TRBV2 and TRBJ2-7; TRBD2 is a possible D gene (6 bases). The V gene's germline CDR1 is SNHLY and CDR2 FYNNEI. The CDR3 is 14 amino acids. Trimming took off 1 base at V and 1 base at J, with 8 bases between the two ends. CDR3 bases: TGTGCCAGCAGTGAAGTGGGGGGATCCTACGAGCAGTACTTC. The encoded protein is CASSEVGGSYEQYF.

The CDR3 loop is CASSGYARGQEQYF. CDR3 nucleotide sequence: TGTGCCAGCAGCGGGTACGCCAGGGGACAGGAGCAGTACTTC. The J gene is TRBJ2-7, the V gene TRBV9, with 7 positions matching TRBD1. The germline gives CDR1 SGDLS, CDR2 YYNGEE. V lost 3 bases, J lost 7 bases, and 10 bases stayed unmatched. The length of the CDR3 is 14 residues.

V and J are TRBV10-2 and TRBJ1-4; D unclear. Germline V gene data show CDR1 as WSHSY and CDR2 as SAAADI. Trimming took 1 base from V and 3 from J, leaving 6 bases between them. The CDR3 is made up of 14 amino acids. In nucleotides, the CDR3 is TGCGCCAGCAGTGAGTTAGATCCTAATGAAAAACTGTTTTTT. Its protein product is CASSELDPNEKLFF.

The chain has TRBV29-1 and TRBJ1-2; TRBD1 matches 9 bases. Trimming cost V 6 bases and J 7 bases; bases outside gene matches: 9. Germline V gene data show CDR1 as SQVTM and CDR2 as ANQGSEA. This CDR3 region has 13 residues. CDR3: CSVKRTGASGYTF. The CDR3, as DNA: TGCAGCGTGAAGAGGACAGGGGCGAGTGGCTACACCTTC.

This clone was counted a single time. The chain is built from TRBV9 and TRBJ2-5, with 8 bases aligning to TRBD2. The J call may be faulty, since TRBJ2-7 better matches the DNA end. Germline CDR1 SGDLS, CDR2 YYNGEE. This CDR3 is 14 amino acids long. CDR3 region: CASSVALADYEQYF. The CDR3 DNA reads TGTGCCAGCAGCGTAGCACTAGCGGACTACGAGCAGTACTTC.

This clone showed up just a few times. V is TRBV2 and J is TRBJ2-7; D not certain. CDR1 is SNHLY and CDR2 is FYNNEI in the germline V gene. Deletions cut 6 bases from V and 2 bases from J, with 11 bases between. The CDR3 is 13 residues long. For the CDR3, the DNA is TGTGCCAGCAGGGACCCCGAGCCCTACGAGCAGTACTTC. Translating it yields CASRDPEPYEQYF.

The genes are TRBV29-1 and TRBJ2-5; the D gene is possibly TRBD2 (6 bases). The CDR3 totals 12 residues. CDR1 is SQVTM and CDR2 is ANQGSEA in the germline V gene. Trimming removed 7 bases from V and 6 bases from J, with 15 bases in between. CDR3 amino acids: CSEGGLGKTQYF. The CDR3 bases are TGCAGCGAAGGAGGGCTCGGAAAGACCCAGTACTTC.

J is TRBJ2-3 and V is TRBV7-8; TRBD2 matches 8 bases. The CDR3 loop spans 17 amino acids. Germline trimming cut 2 bases from V and 1 base from J; bases unmatched to any gene: 8. CDR1 and CDR2 from the germline V gene are SGHVS and FQNEAQ. CDR3 DNA: TGTGCCAGCAGCTTACGGGCTAGCGGGTGGCGCACAGATACGCAGTATTTT. Residues: CASSLRASGWRTDTQYF.

The chain employs TRBV6-1 and TRBJ1-1; no clear D. V lost 0 bases and J 4 bases, leaving 12 bases between the germline ends. The CDR3 is 15 amino acids. Germline CDR1 reads MNHNS; CDR2 reads SASEGT. The CDR3: CASSEAADSGTEAFF. The DNA for the CDR3 is TGTGCCAGCAGTGAAGCGGCAGATAGTGGCACTGAAGCTTTCTTT.

The V gene is TRBV5-5, the J gene TRBJ1-1; the match to TRBD1 covers 10 bases. The germline V gene encodes CDR1 SGHKS and CDR2 YYEKEE (reference sequence). Unmatched junction bases numbered 4, after V lost 4 bases and J lost 4 bases. CDR3 size: 14 residues. DNA of the CDR3: TGTGCCAGCAGCCCTGGACAGGGGGGCACTGAAGCTTTCTTT. As protein: CASSPGQGGTEAFF.

The chain couples TRBV27 to TRBJ2-1; 9 bases match TRBD2. V dropped 7 bases and J dropped 7; count of bases not matched to a gene: 8. This CDR3 is built from 14 residues. CDR1 and CDR2 (germline): MNHEY, SMNVEV (reference sequence). The CDR3 sequence is CASTFRSGRNEQFF. The DNA for the CDR3 is TGTGCCAGCACTTTTCGGAGCGGGAGGAATGAGCAGTTCTTC.